The clone carrying this T cell receptor beta chain appeared a few times. Each CDR3 protein gets one entry after TCRdb re-called the 5' RACE reads with MiXCR. The sample carries 50,000 to 75,000 distinct CDR3 sequences, about a tenth recorded once. The data derive from a study of T-cell memory formation after mild COVID-19. V lost 2 bases and J 2 bases, leaving 7 bases between the germline ends. The CDR3 extends over 13 amino acids. Per the germline V gene, CDR1 is SGHRS and CDR2 is YFSETQ. V gene TRBV5-1 combines with J gene TRBJ1-1; D remains ambiguous. The receptor was derived from a man aged 18 to 35 who had mild COVID-19 (a few samples of this study predate the infection). Cell type and time point are not known. The source material was PBMCs or a T cell subset sorted from them (not recorded which). The CDR3 reads CASSFQSNTEAFF. The CDR3 DNA reads TGCGCCAGCAGCTTCCAGAGCAACACTGAAGCTTTCTTT.